These 10 T cell receptor beta chains share one sample of origin, sequenced in a study of shared T cell receptors in the human thymus. Some clones are missing from TCRdb's copy, which holds only in-frame ones; the method was immunoSEQ multiplex PCR. The data show more than 550,000 clones, 80% to 90% seen once. These same records also appear under a second study, on human thymus T cells.

Sequencing was performed on thymocytes. The receptors stem from a girl under three years old with a congenital heart defect.

The chain is built from TRBV4-1 and TRBJ1-5, with D perhaps TRBD1 (6 bases). This CDR3 contains 21 residues. Germline V gene sequence: CDR1 MGHRA, CDR2 YSYEKL. Trimming stripped 0 bases from V and 0 bases from J, with 24 bases between. The CDR3 region is CASSQDTPNRVLVYSNQPQHF. CDR3 nucleotides: TGCGCCAGCAGCCAAGATACCCCCAACAGGGTACTGGTTTATAGCAATCAGCCCCAGCATTTT.

This clone was detected only a few times. This chain connects TRBV5-6 to TRBJ2-5; D possibly corresponds to TRBD2 (6 bases). Germline values: CDR1 SGHDT, CDR2 YYEEEE. The CDR3 is 16 residues long. V lost 1 base to trimming and J lost 1 base, with 14 bases between them. Here the CDR3 reads CASSLHSLTSQETQYF. CDR3 coding DNA: TGTGCCAGCAGCTTGCATTCATTGACTAGCCAAGAGACCCAGTACTTC.

This chain joins TRBV6-1 and TRBJ1-3, with TRBD1 matching 8 bases. Germline CDR1 and CDR2: MNHNS and SASEGT. V shed 4 bases and J 1 base; nucleotides not matched to a gene: 9. CDR3 length: 17 amino acids. CDR3 nucleotides: TGTGCCAGCAGTGCCCGGACAGGGAGAACATCTGGAAACACCATATATTTT. As protein: CASSARTGRTSGNTIYF.

This clone was found once. The V gene is TRBV5-4, the J gene TRBJ1-2; TRBD1 is a possible D gene (5 bases). Germline V CDR1 and CDR2: SGHNT, YYREEE (reference sequence). This CDR3 has 15 amino acids. V lost 7 bases and J lost 4, with 20 bases in between. The CDR3 DNA reads as TGTGCCAGCGAGGGACCCACGGGGGTCGGCTATGGCTACACCTTC. Translation: CASEGPTGVGYGYTF.

This rearrangement joins TRBV28 to TRBJ2-3; tentatively, D is TRBD1 (6 bases). This CDR3 spans 13 amino acids. Germline loops: CDR1 MDHEN, CDR2 SYDVKM. With 4 bases removed from V and 7 bases from J, the gap between germline ends came to 12 bases. As DNA, the CDR3 is TGTGCCAGCAGTTCCCCACAGGGAAATACGCAGTATTTT. Encoded protein: CASSSPQGNTQYF.

This chain uses TRBV11-2 with TRBJ2-2; possibly TRBD2 for D (5 bases). The ends were cut back, 6 bases at V and 2 bases at J, with 10 bases in the middle. Germline CDR1 reads SGHAT; CDR2 reads FQNNGV. This CDR3 is built from 14 residues. The CDR3 DNA reads TGTGCCAGCAGAGGACTCATAAACACCGGGGAGCTGTTTTTT. This gives the protein CASRGLINTGELFF.

The chain uses TRBV7-9 and TRBJ1-2; TRBD1 agrees at 7 bases. V shed 1 base and J 4 bases; nucleotides not matched to a gene: 12. This CDR3 has 17 amino acids. Germline V gives CDR1 SEHNR, CDR2 FQNEAQ (reference sequence). The CDR3 sequence is CASSLDHRQGEPYGYTF. The DNA for the CDR3 is TGTGCCAGCAGCTTAGACCATCGACAGGGCGAACCCTATGGCTACACCTTC.

The genes are TRBV7-2 and TRBJ2-2, with 7 bases fitting TRBD1. CDR1 is SGHTA, CDR2 FQGNSA, per germline. The CDR3 covers 19 residues. V lost 8 bases to trimming and J lost 2 bases; unmatched junction nucleotides: 20. CDR3 coding DNA: TGTGCCAGCCTAGCCCTCACCCCGATGGACAGGATAAACACCGGGGAGCTGTTTTTT. Translated: CASLALTPMDRINTGELFF.

This clone was detected only once. The chain carries TRBV11-2 and TRBJ2-5; 8 bases align to TRBD2. The germline gives CDR1 SGHAT, CDR2 FQNNGV. Germline trimming cut 0 bases from V and 2 bases from J; bases unmatched to any gene: 5. The CDR3 contains 16 residues. CDR3 amino acids: CASSLDEAGDQETQYF. In DNA, the CDR3 is TGTGCCAGCAGCTTAGACGAAGCGGGGGATCAAGAGACCCAGTACTTC. Together with reference TRBV11-2 and TRBJ2-5, the CDR3 gives the full variable domain: EAGVAQSPRYKIIEKRQSVAFWCNPISGHATLYWYQQILGQGPKLLIQFQNNGVVDDSQLPKDRFSAERLKGVDSTLKIQPAKLEDSAVYLCASSLDEAGDQETQYFGPGTRLLVL.

The chain carries TRBV28 and TRBJ1-1; TRBD1 might be the D (6 bases). Trimming removed 5 bases at V and 2 bases at J, with 15 bases between. CDR1 and CDR2 from the germline V gene are MDHEN and SYDVKM. There are 15 residues in the CDR3. CDR3 sequence (DNA): TGTGCCAGCAGTCCCCAACAGGGTTTTAACACTGAAGCTTTCTTT. Protein: CASSPQQGFNTEAFF.